Listed below are T cell receptor beta chains from one sample, sequenced in a study of beta chain features in type 1 diabetes. Measured with immunoSEQ multiplex PCR; TCRdb has only the in-frame clones, and not every one. The sample shows 600,000 to 650,000 clones, around 15% of them seen only once. The sequenced material came from naive CD4+ T cells from blood. The receptors here all came from a man aged 18 to 30 in good health. Each CDR3 is given with its conserved first and last residue. The D gene is left open where the match is weak. Clone size, where shown, is once, few, many, or a class for clones that have expanded.

D,J,V,size,DNA,CDR3
TRBD1,TRBJ2-3,TRBV5-6,few,TGTGCCAGCAGCTTAATTAGGTCCACAGGGGGAAGGACAGATACGCAGTATTTT,CASSLIRSTGGRTDTQYF
TRBD2,TRBJ2-3,TRBV10-2,few,TGCGCCAGCTCGACTGCGGGGGGGACCGGTACGCAGTATTTT,CASSTAGGTGTQYF
TRBD1,TRBJ2-7,TRBV29-1,.,TGCAGCGTCCGGACAGGTCCCTACGAGCAGTACTTC,CSVRTGPYEQYF
.,TRBJ2-7,TRBV29-1,.,TGCAGCGCCGCGACGGATCCCTACGAGCAGTACTTC,CSAATDPYEQYF
TRBD2,TRBJ2-1,TRBV14,many,TGTGCCAGCAGCCATAGCGGGAGCTCCTACAATGAGCAGTTCTTC,CASSHSGSSYNEQFF
TRBD2,TRBJ2-5,TRBV7-2,few,TGTGCCAGCAGCTTAGGCATAGCGGGACTGAAAGAGACCCAGTACTTC,CASSLGIAGLKETQYF
.,TRBJ1-4,TRBV4-3,.,TGCGCCAGCAGCCAGACCGGGACCGAAAAACTGTTTTTT,CASSQTGTEKLFF
TRBD1,TRBJ2-5,TRBV7-2,.,TGTGCCAGCAGCCCACAGGGGTCTGGAGAGACCCAGTACTTC,CASSPQGSGETQYF
TRBD1,TRBJ1-2,TRBV18,.,TGTGCCAGCTCACCGTGGGACAGAGATGGCTACACCTTC,CASSPWDRDGYTF
.,TRBJ2-1,TRBV7-2,few,TGTGCCAGCAGCTCCCAGGGATTCCAAAACAATGAGCAGTTCTTC,CASSSQGFQNNEQFF
.,TRBJ1-1,TRBV7-6,.,TGTGCCAGCAGCCCCCGGGCAGGGGAAGTTATTACTGAAGCTTTCTTT,CASSPRAGEVITEAFF
TRBD1,TRBJ1-1,TRBV7-8,few,TGTGCCAGCAGCTTTACAGGGGCTACTGAAGCTTTCTTT,CASSFTGATEAFF
TRBD1,TRBJ2-1,TRBV11-3,few,TGTGCCAGCAGCTTAGGCGGACGGACAGGTAAAACATATGAGCAGTTCTTC,CASSLGGRTGKTYEQFF
TRBD2,TRBJ2-1,TRBV9,few,TGTGCCAGCAGCGTCGCCCCTAGCGGGAGGGCCGATCCGGAGTTCTTC,CASSVAPSGRADPEFF
.,TRBJ1-3,TRBV23-1,once,TGCGCCAGCAGTCCTCACAGTCCGGGGAACACCATATATTTT,CASSPHSPGNTIYF
TRBD1,TRBJ2-7,TRBV4-2,few,TGTGCCAGCAGCCAACGGGACAGGACCTACGAGCAGTACTTC,CASSQRDRTYEQYF
.,TRBJ2-5,TRBV7-2,few,TGTGCCAGCAGCTTCAGGCAGCAAGAGACCCAGTACTTC,CASSFRQQETQYF
TRBD1,TRBJ1-5,TRBV29-1,.,TGCAGCGTTGGTTGGCAGGGGGGGGATCAGCCCCAGCATTTT,CSVGWQGGDQPQHF
.,TRBJ1-1,TRBV4-3,.,TGCGCCAGCAGCCCCACGGGGAGGGGGAACACTGAAGCTTTCTTT,CASSPTGRGNTEAFF
.,TRBJ2-1,TRBV6-1,.,TGTGCCAGCAGGGTTCGTGTCGTACGGAATGAGCAGTTCTTC,CASRVRVVRNEQFF
.,TRBJ2-3,TRBV5-4,.,TGTGCCAGCAGCTTGGACAGGGCCATGAGCACAGATACGCAGTATTTT,CASSLDRAMSTDTQYF
.,TRBJ1-6,TRBV9,few,TGTGCCAGCAGCGCGCGGACAAGGGCCGACCCGAGCTCCTATAATTCACCCCTCCACTTT,CASSARTRADPSSYNSPLHF
TRBD2,TRBJ2-6,TRBV27,few,TGTGCCAGCAGTCCGTGGACTAGCGGGTTTAGCTCTGGGGCCAACGTCCTGACTTTC,CASSPWTSGFSSGANVLTF
.,TRBJ1-5,TRBV2,.,TGTGCCAGCAGTCCCCGAGGGGGACAGCCCCAGCATTTT,CASSPRGGQPQHF
TRBD1,TRBJ2-5,TRBV10-3,few,TGTGCCATCGGGGGACAGGGGGCGTTTGAGACCCAGTACTTC,CAIGGQGAFETQYF
TRBD2,TRBJ2-7,TRBV7-3,.,TGTGCCAGCAGCGTACTAGCGGGAGACTACGAGCAGTACTTC,CASSVLAGDYEQYF
TRBD1,TRBJ2-6,TRBV30,few,TGTGCCTGGAGTGGGACAGGGACAAGAAACGGGGCCAACGTCCTGACTTTC,CAWSGTGTRNGANVLTF
TRBD1,TRBJ2-7,TRBV5-4,.,TGTGCCAGCAGCCTAGCCGGGACAGGGATAGCCTACGAGCAGTACTTC,CASSLAGTGIAYEQYF
.,TRBJ2-7,TRBV5-1,few,TGCGCCAGCAGCCAGGACTTCTACGAGCAGTACTTC,CASSQDFYEQYF
TRBD2,TRBJ2-1,TRBV19,few,TGTGCCAGTAGTATCGTCATAGCGGGCCTAAGCTCCTACAATGAGCAGTTCTTC,CASSIVIAGLSSYNEQFF
.,TRBJ2-3,TRBV19,few,TGTGCCAGTAGAAGGATGGGGGATACGCAGTATTTT,CASRRMGDTQYF
TRBD2,TRBJ2-1,TRBV4-3,.,TGCGCCAGCAGCTTCAAGGTCGGGGGGGACCCGAATGAGCAGTTCTTC,CASSFKVGGDPNEQFF
.,TRBJ2-2,TRBV7-7,few,TGTGCTAGCAGCTTAGAATCCGGGGAGCTGTTTTTT,CASSLESGELFF
.,TRBJ2-2,TRBV7-9,.,TGTGCCAGCAGAAAACCATGGAAGGGACCCACCGGGGAGCTGTTTTTT,CASRKPWKGPTGELFF
.,TRBJ2-7,TRBV19,.,TGTGCCAGTAGTACCTACCGGAGACAGCCCAGTTCCTACGAGCAGTACTTC,CASSTYRRQPSSYEQYF
.,TRBJ2-7,TRBV5-4,few,TGTGCCAGCAGCCCGACAACCGGGACGTCCGCCTACGAGCAGTACTTC,CASSPTTGTSAYEQYF
TRBD1,TRBJ1-2,TRBV18,.,TGTGCCAGCTCACCAGAACAGGGGGCGGACTATGGCTACACCTTC,CASSPEQGADYGYTF
TRBD1,TRBJ1-1,TRBV30,few,TGTGCCTGGAGTGTAGGGCAGGGGGGACGGACTGAAGCTTTCTTT,CAWSVGQGGRTEAFF
.,TRBJ1-5,TRBV7-2,.,TGTGCCAGCGGGCGGGGTGATCAGCCCCAGCATTTT,CASGRGDQPQHF
.,TRBJ2-5,TRBV20-1,few,TGCAGTGCTAGTGTGGTAGAGACCCAGTACTTC,CSASVVETQYF
.,TRBJ1-5,TRBV5-6,.,TGTGCCAGCAGCTTGGGGCCACAGGATCAGCCCCAGCATTTT,CASSLGPQDQPQHF
.,TRBJ1-1,TRBV11-3,.,TGTGCCAGCAGCTCCCTCGGTTCCGCGGGAGCTTTCTTT,CASSSLGSAGAFF
.,TRBJ1-3,TRBV5-4,few,TGTGCCAGCAGCGGGGACTTAGGAAACACCATATATTTT,CASSGDLGNTIYF
.,TRBJ2-3,TRBV27,.,TGTGCCAGCAGAAAACCAGGCACAGATACGCAGTATTTT,CASRKPGTDTQYF
TRBD2,TRBJ2-1,TRBV14,.,TGTGCCAGCAGTCCATTGGGGGGGAACAATGAGCAGTTCTTC,CASSPLGGNNEQFF
TRBD2,TRBJ2-1,TRBV5-1,.,TGCGCCAGCAGCTTGGAACCCGGGACTAGCGGTAATGAGCAGTTCTTC,CASSLEPGTSGNEQFF